These 5 T cell receptor beta chains originate from one sample sequenced in a study of cytomegalovirus exposure and HLA in healthy donors. The primer mix had 60 Vbeta and 13 Jbeta primers. TCRdb's copy holds only in-frame clones and misses some; the assay was immunoSEQ multiplex PCR. The table has about 180,000 clones, about four fifths seen once. The sample was PBMCs. Every receptor here comes from a woman between 45 and 65 years old in good health and CMV-seropositive.

This clone was detected only once. The chain recombines TRBV7-2 with TRBJ2-7; 8 positions match TRBD2. Germline V gene sequence: CDR1 SGHTA, CDR2 FQGNSA. CDR3 length equals 14 residues. V lost 5 bases and J lost 0; bases outside the gene matches: 3. CDR3 protein: CASSTGTSSYEQYF. CDR3 bases: TGTGCCAGCAGCACCGGGACTAGCTCCTACGAGCAGTACTTC.

The count of this clone is one. This sequence joins TRBV6-1 and TRBJ1-5, with a weak D call TRBD1 (6 bases). Germline CDR1 is MNHNS and CDR2 is SASEGT. The CDR3 covers 15 residues. V gave up 4 bases and J gave up 5 bases, with 15 bases separating them. CDR3 sequence: CASSGGGGADQPQHF. CDR3 in DNA: TGTGCCAGCAGTGGCGGCGGGGGGGCGGATCAGCCCCAGCATTTT.

This chain connects TRBV16 to TRBJ1-1; D is uncertain. The CDR3 consists of 13 residues. The V gene lost 4 bases and the J gene lost 8 bases, with 14 bases spanning the gap. Germline V CDR1 and CDR2: KGHSY, FQNENV. For the CDR3, the DNA is TGTGCCAGCAGCCGAAGCCCCGGCGGGGAAGCTTTCTTT. Translation: CASSRSPGGEAFF.

The V call is TRBV27, the J call TRBJ2-1; D is possibly TRBD2 (5 bases). V lost 6 bases to trimming and J lost 5 bases, with 23 bases between them. The CDR3 has 17 residues. Germline assignment: CDR1 MNHEY and CDR2 SMNVEV (reference sequence). In DNA, the CDR3 is TGTGCCAGCAGCTCACCACTCACGAGGGCCTACAACAATGAGCAGTTCTTC. This codes for CASSSPLTRAYNNEQFF.

This clone has a single count. The CDR3 sequence is CASSDRGLEAFF. As DNA, the CDR3 is TGTGCCAGCAGCGACAGGGGGCTTGAAGCTTTCTTT. The chain couples TRBV9 to TRBJ1-1, with 9 bases that match TRBD1. This CDR3 is 12 amino acids long. The V segment lost 3 bases and the J segment 7 bases; nucleotides outside the gene matches: 1. Germline loops: CDR1 SGDLS, CDR2 YYNGEE.